Listed here are 30 T cell receptor beta chains from one sample, sequenced in a study of shared clonotypes between healthy human individuals. Using immunoSEQ multiplex PCR, the repertoire was profiled, and TCRdb retains in-frame clones only, with some absent. The sample shows some 2.3 million clones, more than 85% of them seen only once. The sample consisted of naive CD4+ T cells from PBMCs. Subset defined: CD45RA+ positively selected. These receptors originate from a young man in good health. Some clones in this sample may be carry-over from other donors' samples.

The chain couples TRBV29-1 to TRBJ2-3; 7 bases line up with TRBD1. The germline CDR1 and CDR2 sequences are SQVTM and ANQGSEA. With 7 bases clipped from V and 1 base from J, the junction kept 8 bases outside the gene matches. The CDR3 is 14 residues long. As DNA, the CDR3 is TGCAGCGGACAGGGTGACAGGGGCACAGATACGCAGTATTTT. It is translated as CSGQGDRGTDTQYF.

The CDR3: CSANYANSGANVLTF. CDR3 DNA: TGCAGCGCCAATTACGCCAACTCTGGGGCCAACGTCCTGACTTTC. V gene TRBV29-1 combines with J gene TRBJ2-6; no firm D call. This CDR3 has 15 residues. V was pared by 7 bases and J by 0 bases, with 13 bases between. CDR1 and CDR2 from the germline V gene are SQVTM and ANQGSEA.

The chain combines TRBV6-6 with TRBJ1-5; a possible D gene is TRBD1 (5 bases). The germline V and J ends were trimmed by 6 bases and 0 bases, with 12 bases remaining between them. The CDR3 sequence is 15 residues long. Per the germline V gene, CDR1 is MNHNY and CDR2 is SVGAGI (reference sequence). CDR3 nucleotide sequence: TGTGCCAGCAGCCCGACAGACTATAGCAATCAGCCCCAGCATTTT. It specifies CASSPTDYSNQPQHF.

The chain joins TRBV28 to TRBJ1-5; D not resolved. The CDR3 has 15 amino acids. Germline CDR1 is MDHEN and CDR2 is SYDVKM. The ends were cut back, 2 bases at V and 4 bases at J, with 12 bases in the middle. This chain's CDR3 is CASSLAHAKNQPQHF. DNA of the CDR3: TGTGCCAGCAGTTTAGCCCACGCCAAGAATCAGCCCCAGCATTTT. The entire variable domain, with the rest obtained from reference TRBV28 and TRBJ1-5, is as follows: DVKVTQSSRYLVKRTGEKVFLECVQDMDHENMFWYRQDPGLGLRLIYFSYDVKMKEKGDIPEGYSVSREKKERFSLILESASTNQTSMYLCASSLAHAKNQPQHFGDGTRLSIL.

The chain couples TRBV15 to TRBJ2-7; perhaps D is TRBD1 or TRBD2 (5 bases each). V was trimmed by 1 base and J by 2 bases, leaving 9 bases between them. The CDR3 consists of 14 residues. Germline V gene sequence: CDR1 LNHNV, CDR2 YYDKDF (reference sequence). Here the CDR3 DNA reads TGTGCCACCAGCAGAGCCGGGACGACCTACGAGCAGTACTTC. It translates to CATSRAGTTYEQYF. The complete variable domain, with remaining parts taken from reference TRBV15 and TRBJ2-7, reads DAMVIQNPRYQVTQFGKPVTLSCSQTLNHNVMYWYQQKSSQAPKLLFHYYDKDFNNEADTPDNFQSRRPNTSFCFLDIRSPGLGDTAMYLCATSRAGTTYEQYFGPGTRLTVT.

V usage is TRBV7-3 and J usage is TRBJ2-5, with TRBD2 matching over 13 bases. V lost 5 bases, J lost 3 bases, and 6 bases stayed unmatched. Germline CDR1 is SGHTA and CDR2 is FQGTGA. CDR3 size: 16 residues. CDR3 amino acids: CASSPGLAGVKETQYF. Written as DNA, the CDR3 is TGTGCCAGCAGCCCCGGACTAGCGGGAGTAAAAGAGACCCAGTACTTC.

The V and J genes are TRBV7-9 and TRBJ1-5; D is perhaps TRBD1 (5 bases). The germline gives CDR1 SEHNR, CDR2 FQNEAQ (reference sequence). V shed 5 bases and J shed 6 bases, with 17 bases lying between them. The CDR3 is 15 amino acids. CDR3 residues: CASSTTGSGGQPQHF. CDR3 DNA: TGTGCCAGCAGCACAACAGGCTCGGGTGGTCAGCCCCAGCATTTT.

This chain uses TRBV28 with TRBJ2-3; 8 bases align to TRBD2. The CDR3 runs 15 residues. J gave up 2 bases and V 6 bases, and 7 bases lay outside the gene matches. Germline V lookup: CDR1 MDHEN, CDR2 SYDVKM. The CDR3 DNA reads as TGTGCCAGCAGATCCCCAGCGGGAGACACAGATACGCAGTATTTT. It is translated as CASRSPAGDTDTQYF.

The CDR3: CASSFTASSLTEAFF. The CDR3 nucleotides are TGCGCCAGCAGCTTTACAGCTAGCTCGCTCACTGAAGCTTTCTTT. V is TRBV5-1 and J is TRBJ1-1; D unresolved. V lost 2 bases to trimming and J lost 4 bases, with 15 bases between them. The CDR3 sequence is 15 residues long. Per germline, CDR1 SGHRS and CDR2 YFSETQ.

Worth noting for this clone: The same CDR3 also results from other DNA sequences found in this sample. V usage is TRBV7-3 and J usage is TRBJ1-2; D remains unclear. CDR3 length equals 13 residues. Germline V gene data show CDR1 as SGHTA and CDR2 as FQGTGA. The V end lost 5 bases, the J end lost 4 bases, and 11 bases lay between the germline ends. The CDR3 reads CASSLRAGYGYTF. For the CDR3, the DNA is TGTGCCAGCAGCCTTCGGGCGGGCTATGGCTACACCTTC.

The genes are TRBV9 and TRBJ2-1; 7 bases agree with TRBD2. This CDR3 spans 18 amino acids. After removal of 0 bases from V and 3 bases from J, the junction contained 12 bases not matched to a gene. CDR1 is SGDLS and CDR2 is YYNGEE in the germline V gene. CDR3 sequence: CASSVAPRGGSFYNEQFF. In DNA, the CDR3 is TGTGCCAGCAGCGTAGCCCCACGTGGCGGGAGTTTCTACAATGAGCAGTTCTTC. Full variable domain (remainder filled in from reference TRBV9 and TRBJ2-1): DSGVTQTPKHLITATGQRVTLRCSPRSGDLSVYWYQQSLDQGLQFLIQYYNGEERAKGNILERFSAQQFPDLHSELNLSSLELGDSALYFCASSVAPRGGSFYNEQFFGPGTRLTVL.

The chain recombines TRBV11-2 with TRBJ2-5; 12 nucleotides match TRBD2. The CDR3 is 17 amino acids. Germline V gene lookup returns CDR1 SGHAT and CDR2 FQNNGV. V trimming: 1 base; J trimming: 5 bases; junction bases outside the gene matches: 8. The CDR3 protein is CASSLVLAGGPGETQYF. The CDR3 DNA reads TGTGCCAGCAGCTTAGTGCTAGCGGGAGGGCCGGGGGAGACCCAGTACTTC.

This clone came up once. Here the CDR3 DNA reads TGCGCCAGCAGGCCACCGGGACAGGGCTACGAGCAGTACTTC. Its translation: CASRPPGQGYEQYF. The chain links TRBV5-1 to TRBJ2-7; 9 bases agree with TRBD1. Germline V CDR1 and CDR2: SGHRS, YFSETQ. The CDR3 sequence is 14 residues long. J gave up 3 bases and V 5 bases, and 6 bases lay outside the gene matches.

V usage is TRBV4-2 and J usage is TRBJ1-5; D is uncertain. Germline V gene lookup returns CDR1 LGHNA and CDR2 YNFKEQ. The length of the CDR3 is 14 residues. Trimming removed 0 bases from V and 11 bases from J, with 14 bases in between. Here the CDR3 reads CASSQDERPSAQHF. In DNA form, the CDR3 reads TGTGCCAGCAGCCAAGATGAGAGGCCAAGCGCCCAGCATTTT.

The chain has TRBV6-5 and TRBJ1-2; D not certain. V was trimmed by 6 bases and J by 7 bases, leaving 18 bases between them. Germline lookup yields CDR1 MNHEY and CDR2 SVGAGI. The CDR3 loop spans 14 amino acids. CDR3 protein: CASSSPRTGLGYTF. The CDR3 DNA reads as TGTGCCAGCAGCTCTCCTAGGACGGGCCTTGGCTACACCTTC.

The chain has TRBV5-1 and TRBJ1-2; no clear D gene. Germline assignment: CDR1 SGHRS and CDR2 YFSETQ. CDR3 length: 14 amino acids. Trimming removed 0 bases at V and 4 bases at J, with 10 bases between. CDR3 in DNA: TGCGCCAGCAGCTTGGTGGCCATAACCTATGGCTACACCTTC. Its protein product is CASSLVAITYGYTF.

This chain uses TRBV6-5 with TRBJ1-2; 8 bases line up with TRBD1. Germline V gene data show CDR1 as MNHEY and CDR2 as SVGAGI. This CDR3 comprises 14 residues. V dropped 5 bases and J dropped 8; count of bases not matched to a gene: 10. CDR3 nucleotide sequence: TGTGCCAGCAGTGAAACCGGACAGGGATGGGGCTACACCTTC. Protein: CASSETGQGWGYTF.

J is TRBJ2-7 and V is TRBV28; 9 nucleotides match TRBD1. The CDR3 contains 15 residues. J lost 3 bases, V lost 5 bases, and 8 bases had no gene match. The germline CDR1 and CDR2 sequences are MDHEN and SYDVKM. The CDR3 coding sequence is TGTGCCAGCAGTCCCCCGGGACAGGGAATCTACGAGCAGTACTTC. Amino acids: CASSPPGQGIYEQYF.

The rearrangement joins TRBV19 to TRBJ2-7; D ambiguous. Germline V gene lookup returns CDR1 LNHDA and CDR2 SQIVND (reference sequence). This CDR3 comprises 15 residues. V was pared by 0 bases and J by 0 bases, with 9 bases between. The CDR3 region is CASSIEPANSYEQYF. For the CDR3, the DNA is TGTGCCAGTAGTATAGAGCCAGCAAACTCCTACGAGCAGTACTTC.

The chain has TRBV7-2 and TRBJ1-1; a weak D match, TRBD1 (5 bases). V shed 8 bases and J shed 0 bases, with 10 bases lying between them. This CDR3 region has 13 residues. The germline gives CDR1 SGHTA, CDR2 FQGNSA. CDR3 region: CASQEDMNTEAFF. In nucleotides, the CDR3 is TGTGCCAGCCAGGAGGACATGAACACTGAAGCTTTCTTT. Supplemented by reference TRBV7-2 and TRBJ1-1, the full variable domain reads GAGVSQSPSNKVTEKGKDVELRCDPISGHTALYWYRQSLGQGLEFLIYFQGNSAPDKSGLPSDRFSAERTGGSVSTLTIQRTQQEDSAVYLCASQEDMNTEAFFGQGTRLTVV.

The DNA for the CDR3 is TGCGCCAGCAGCCCAGGTCCAGGGGCTGGGACTGAAGCTTTCTTT. Residues: CASSPGPGAGTEAFF. The J gene is TRBJ1-1, the V gene TRBV5-1, with D maybe TRBD1 (6 bases). Trimming pared 4 bases from V and 5 bases from J, leaving 18 bases between. The CDR3 is 15 amino acids. Germline V CDR1 and CDR2: SGHRS, YFSETQ.

The chain links TRBV7-9 to TRBJ2-2, with D perhaps TRBD2 (6 bases). The CDR3 runs to 15 residues. Germline V gives CDR1 SEHNR, CDR2 FQNEAQ (reference sequence). V was clipped by 3 bases and J by 4 bases, with 12 bases between them. The CDR3: CASSFMGTFTGELFF. The CDR3 DNA reads as TGTGCCAGCAGCTTCATGGGGACTTTCACCGGGGAGCTGTTTTTT.

The chain has TRBV28 and TRBJ1-1; D call uncertain. There are 16 residues in the CDR3. Trimming stripped 5 bases from V and 2 bases from J, with 18 bases between. Germline CDR1 and CDR2: MDHEN and SYDVKM. Here the CDR3 reads CASSPGIPRLNTEAFF. The CDR3, as DNA: TGTGCCAGCAGTCCCGGGATTCCTAGGCTTAACACTGAAGCTTTCTTT.

The chain uses TRBV7-2 and TRBJ2-7; 7 bases line up with TRBD2. Trimming at V came to 1 base and at J to 2 bases, leaving 5 bases not matched to a gene. The CDR3 runs 15 residues. Germline assignment: CDR1 SGHTA and CDR2 FQGNSA. CDR3 residues: CASSLGRELAYEQYF. The CDR3 bases are TGTGCCAGCAGCTTAGGGCGGGAGCTGGCCTACGAGCAGTACTTC.

The chain joins TRBV7-2 to TRBJ2-5; TRBD1 or TRBD2 may be the D gene (5 bases each). The CDR3 has 14 amino acids. With 7 bases removed from V and 3 bases from J, the gap between germline ends came to 15 bases. The germline V gene encodes CDR1 SGHTA and CDR2 FQGNSA. CDR3 nucleotides: TGTGCCAGCACCTCGGAGTGGGGGAAAGAGACCCAGTACTTC. It encodes CASTSEWGKETQYF.

On this clone: Distinct nucleotide sequences in the sample also encode this CDR3. The CDR3 spells CASSLKGTGELFF. CDR3 coding DNA: TGTGCCAGCAGCTTAAAAGGGACCGGGGAGCTGTTTTTT. The V and J genes are TRBV7-6 and TRBJ2-2; no firm D call. The CDR3 sequence is 13 residues long. Looked up from germline, CDR1 is SGHVS and CDR2 is FNYEAQ. The V and J ends lost 2 bases and 5 bases respectively, with 6 bases between them.

CDR3 amino acids: CASSLGGTRISTGELFF. CDR3 bases: TGTGCCAGCAGCTTGGGGGGAACTAGGATCTCCACCGGGGAGCTGTTTTTT. V usage is TRBV5-4 and J usage is TRBJ2-2; a possible D gene is TRBD2 (5 bases). V lost 0 bases and J lost 4, with 16 bases in between. Germline CDR1 is SGHNT and CDR2 is YYREEE (reference sequence). CDR3 length equals 17 residues. The full variable domain, rest sourced from reference TRBV5-4 and TRBJ2-2, is ETGVTQSPTHLIKTRGQQVTLRCSSQSGHNTVSWYQQALGQGPQFIFQYYREEENGRGNFPPRFSGLQFPNYSSELNVNALELDDSALYLCASSLGGTRISTGELFFGEGSRLTVL.

The chain has TRBV5-1 and TRBJ2-7, with 10 bases that match TRBD2. In germline, CDR1 is SGHRS, CDR2 YFSETQ. This CDR3 contains 15 residues. Trimming took 4 bases from V and 0 from J; bases not matched to a gene: 4. This chain's CDR3 is CASSPSGSPSYEQYF. CDR3 nucleotides: TGCGCCAGCAGCCCTAGCGGGAGCCCCTCCTACGAGCAGTACTTC. Variable domain in full (rest from reference TRBV5-1 and TRBJ2-7): KAGVTQTPRYLIKTRGQQVTLSCSPISGHRSVSWYQQTPGQGLQFLFEYFSETQRNKGNFPGRFSGRQFSNSRSEMNVSTLELGDSALYLCASSPSGSPSYEQYFGPGTRLTVT.

The sample holds one count of this clone. The genes are TRBV6-4 and TRBJ2-1; D ambiguous. The germline CDR1 and CDR2 sequences are MRHNA and SNTAGT. There are 13 residues in the CDR3. Trimming shortened V by 5 bases and J by 4 bases, and 9 bases separated the two germline ends. CDR3 sequence: CASSLDGYNEQFF. The CDR3 DNA is TGTGCCAGCAGTCTTGACGGGTACAATGAGCAGTTCTTC.

As regards this clone: Other DNA sequences in this sample translate to the same CDR3. The V call is TRBV7-9, the J call TRBJ2-7, with 10 bases that match TRBD1. The CDR3 covers 14 residues. Germline CDR1 and CDR2: SEHNR and FQNEAQ (reference sequence). The V and J ends lost 5 bases and 2 bases, in that order; junction bases with no gene match: 3. CDR3 bases: TGTGCCAGCAGCCTTGGGACAGGGGCCTACGAGCAGTACTTC. Translating gives CASSLGTGAYEQYF.